Presented here are 2 T cell receptor beta chains from one specimen sequenced in a study of kidney transplant recipient with SARS-CoV-2 infection. One entry per CDR3 protein results from TCRdb running MiXCR on the reads. The sample includes 200,000 to 300,000 distinct CDR3 sequences, 25% to 30% of them seen just once. This sample comprised a blood sample, obtained at baseline and on approximately day 120 from a kidney transplant recipient. Receptors were obtained from a young adult male patient who had COVID-19 and was a kidney transplant recipient. Part of the T cell pool may stem from the graft donor.

At least ten counts were recorded for this clonotype. This sequence joins TRBV7-9 and TRBJ1-1; D is unclear. The CDR3 has 10 residues. Germline assignment: CDR1 SEHNR and CDR2 FQNEAQ (reference sequence). CDR3 in DNA: TGTGCTATCGCCGGCACTGAAGCTTTCTTT. Translated: CAIAGTEAFF.

The table lists this clonotype with a count of one. Since a much larger clone is just one base distant, this may be a read error. The rearrangement uses TRBV10-1 and TRBJ1-2, with D uncertain. This CDR3 has 17 amino acids. CDR1 is WNHNN and CDR2 is SYGVQD in the germline V gene (reference sequence). The CDR3 spells CTSSSLKRSRKTYGYTF. As DNA, the CDR3 is TGCACCAGCAGTAGTCTAAAAAGATCGCGAAAGACCTATGGCTACACCTTC.